This T cell receptor (beta chain) was captured in a study of response to subunit inactivated influenza vaccine. TCRdb redid the calling of the RT-PCR reads with MiXCR, one entry per CDR3 protein. The sample lists 490,000 or so distinct CDR3 sequences; approximately 7.6% were seen once. CDR3 length: 15 residues. V trimming: 5 bases; J trimming: 7 bases; junction bases outside the gene matches: 10. General study results and limits: T cells newly recruited by each seasonal influenza vaccination are few, the authors suggested.

With respect to this clonotype: The antigen is not known.

The sequenced sample was PBMCs from blood, obtained less than 30 months after vaccination. The origin of this receptor is a man between 50 and 75 years old who received an inactivated influenza vaccine. The chain recombines TRBV12-3 or TRBV12-4 with TRBJ2-2; TRBD1 matches at 7 bases. The CDR3 region is CASSKQTGQYGELFF. In DNA, the CDR3 is TGTGCCAGCAGTAAGCAAACGGGACAGTACGGGGAGCTGTTTTTT.